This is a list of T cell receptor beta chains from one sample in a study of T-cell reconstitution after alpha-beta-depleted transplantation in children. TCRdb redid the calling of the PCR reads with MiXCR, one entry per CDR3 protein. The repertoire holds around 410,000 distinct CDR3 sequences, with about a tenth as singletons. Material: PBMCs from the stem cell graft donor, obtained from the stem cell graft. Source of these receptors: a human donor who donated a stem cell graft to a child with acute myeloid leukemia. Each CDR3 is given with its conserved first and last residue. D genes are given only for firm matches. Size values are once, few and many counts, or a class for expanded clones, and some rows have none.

TGCAGTGCTAGAGAGCCGACAGGGTCCCTGGAGACCCAGTACTTC,CSAREPTGSLETQYF,TRBD1,TRBJ2-5,TRBV20-1,few
TGTGCCAGCAGTTACTTGGGTGCCGGGACTGGTTACACCGGGGAGCTGTTTTTT,CASSYLGAGTGYTGELFF,-,TRBJ2-2,TRBV6-2/TRBV6-3,-
TGTGCCAGCAGTTACTCTCAGGGTAGAGAGACCCAGTACTTC,CASSYSQGRETQYF,-,TRBJ2-5,TRBV6-5,-
TGCGCCAGCAGCTTGGGACCCACCGGGACTAGCGGGATCCACGAGCAGTACTTC,CASSLGPTGTSGIHEQYF,TRBD2,TRBJ2-7,TRBV5-1,-
TGCAGTGCTAGACTTCGAGGGAACTATGGCTACACCTTC,CSARLRGNYGYTF,-,TRBJ1-2,TRBV20-1,-
TGTGCCATCGTACCTAGCGGGAGTGATACGCAGTATTTT,CAIVPSGSDTQYF,TRBD2,TRBJ2-3,TRBV10-3,few
TGTGCCAGCAGCGTAGGCCTAGCGGGAGGATCCGAGCAGTACTTC,CASSVGLAGGSEQYF,TRBD2,TRBJ2-7,TRBV9,-
TGTGCCAGCAGTGCACCGACAGGGGCTACTCGGGAGACCCAGTACTTC,CASSAPTGATRETQYF,TRBD1,TRBJ2-5,TRBV6-4,-
TGTGCCAGCAGCCTCGAGTCGGGACTAGGCAATGAGCAGTTCTTC,CASSLESGLGNEQFF,TRBD2,TRBJ2-1,TRBV4-2,few
TGTGCCAGCAGCTACGGACAGGGGGGATCACCCCTCCACTTT,CASSYGQGGSPLHF,TRBD1,TRBJ1-6,TRBV27,few
TGTGCCAGCAGTGACGGCTACGAGCAGTACTTC,CASSDGYEQYF,-,TRBJ2-7,TRBV6-1,-
TGTGCCAGCAGCGGCCAGGGGGCTTACGAGCAGTACTTC,CASSGQGAYEQYF,TRBD1,TRBJ2-7,TRBV9,many